This TCR beta chain was profiled in a study of blood T cells in healthy people across ages (dated by TCRdb to between 2014 and 2016). Regarding the research as a whole: In model experiments, template switching captured about one uniquely barcoded TCR beta cDNA molecule for every two T cells. For two donors (one aged 18 to 29 and one aged 80 or older), the study analyzed two additional independent replicas of 1 million unique cDNA reads from the same blood draw. Using deep sequencing normalized with unique cDNA molecular identifiers, the study measured how TCR beta repertoire diversity changes with age. Donors of different ages were randomly distributed across sequencing lanes to avoid experimental bias. The donors were divided into four age groups: young (average about 15 years), middle-aged (about 39), aged (around 59) and long-lived (roughly 88).

The receptor library was made with 5' RACE. Sequencing took place on an Illumina HiSeq 2500. A second PCR of about 7 to 12 cycles was performed with a sample-barcoded 5' primer and a J-beta primer mix. A template-switch 5' adaptor carrying 12 random nucleotides introduced a unique molecular identifier onto each TCR beta cDNA molecule. Each sample yielded at least 2.5 million CDR3-containing paired-end reads. All of the RNA was converted into first-strand cDNA using the Mint cDNA synthesis kit, with a TRBC-specific oligonucleotide serving as the primer. After uracil-DNA glycosylase treatment, a first 18-cycle PCR used universal primers M1SS and BC2_uni_R on all cDNA. In the original analysis: For normalization, 1 million high-quality reads were randomly selected from each sample, with every read carrying a distinct molecular identifier. Instead of being binned into consensus sequences, reads that shared molecular identifiers were thrown out. MiTCR, run with a Q25 quality threshold and the strictest error-elimination algorithm, handled CDR3 identification, clonotype clustering and error correction. A nonparametric unseen species model using Euler transformation provided a lower-bound estimate of total TCR beta diversity. Starting from the raw public reads, TCRdb applied fastp trimming at Q25, assembled clones with MiXCR and retained in-frame beta chains. Rows with one shared CDR3 protein collapse into an entry with the most common genes and DNA. These V and J calls rely on TCRdb rather than the paper's analysis. The sample includes some 900,000 distinct CDR3 sequences, with 40% to 60% observed a single time. Around 15% of the sample goes to the ten largest clones.

Here is what the overall study found, with its caveats: Conclusive comparison of naive and antigen-experienced compartments was prevented by the profiling of bulk unsorted PBMCs. The CMV infection status of donors was not known, potentially confounding age-related changes in expanded clonotypes. The long-lived group showed more naive CD4+ T cells, fewer expanded clones and increased TCR diversity than the aged group, suggesting age selection. As age increased, observed TCR beta diversity per million T cells dropped in a roughly linear way, and a significant reduction was already evident by age roughly 36. Observed TCR beta diversity correlated strongly with the percentage of naive T cells measured by flow cytometry. Estimates of total diversity based on one million sequenced T cells were regarded as lower bounds and as underestimates.

Trimming leaves V shorter by 0 bases and J shorter by 3 bases, with the junction holding 10 bases beyond the gene matches. CDR1 and CDR2 were assigned from the germline V gene as MGHRA and YSYEKL. The CDR3 covers 17 residues, taking in both the cysteine and the phenylalanine. Of all the DNA, just the CDR3 is kept, 51 bases in frame from base 1. Donors were about 36 systemically healthy Caucasian individuals from Russia aged 6 to 90 years. Roughly 9 milliliters of peripheral blood were drawn from each donor into EDTA-treated Vacutainer tubes. Ficoll-Paque density-gradient centrifugation was used to isolate PBMCs, with at least 7 million per sample. Trizol reagent was used to extract total RNA from PBMCs, with at least 5 micrograms per sample. The percentages of naive CD45RAhigh/CD27high T cells were determined by flow cytometry on a PBMC aliquot from every donor. Comment on this clonotype: Its target antigen remains unknown. Base qualities are not recorded, but no much larger clone differs from it by a single base.

The sequence was collected from a young man in good health. This chain is built from TRBV4-1 and TRBJ1-2; 7 central nucleotides agree with TRBD1. Sequenced sample: blood. CDR3 reads: CASSQDGGTANYYGYTF. The sequenced DNA is TGCGCCAGCAGCCAAGACGGAGGGACAGCAAATTACTATGGCTACACCTTC.